The rows below give T cell receptor beta chains drawn from one sample of a study of T cells in localized non-small cell lung cancer. Here immunoSEQ multiplex PCR was the method, and the copy in TCRdb shows in-frame clones only, minus some. The sample includes around 34,000 clones, 93% of them seen just once. The starting material was peripheral blood, obtained before any cancer treatment. These receptors originate from a female donor older than 55 with stage I lung adenocarcinoma. The CDR3 runs from the conserved cysteine through the conserved F or W. The order of the fields is CDR3 length, D gene, clone size, J gene, V gene, CDR3 protein, CDR3 DNA. D genes are given only for firm matches. Size is omitted from some rows. Given values are once, few, many or a class for expanded clones.

15 | - | once | TRBJ1-5 | TRBV30 | CAWSVRGGAGQPQHF | TGTGCCTGGAGTGTACGAGGAGGGGCAGGTCAGCCCCAGCATTTT
15 | - | - | TRBJ2-5 | TRBV7-2 | CASSQLWGSQETQYF | TGTGCCAGCAGCCAATTATGGGGGAGTCAAGAGACCCAGTACTTC
11 | - | - | TRBJ2-5 | TRBV30 | CAWTSRETQYF | TGTGCCTGGACATCACGGGAGACCCAGTACTTC
14 | TRBD2 | - | TRBJ2-1 | TRBV27 | CASSLLGLAIEQFF | TGTGCCAGCAGTTTACTCGGACTAGCAATCGAGCAGTTCTTC
16 | - | few | TRBJ2-2 | TRBV19 | CASSIPGRANTGELFF | TGTGCCAGTAGTATCCCAGGCAGGGCGAACACCGGGGAGCTGTTTTTT
14 | - | - | TRBJ1-2 | TRBV28 | CASSLGQFNYGYTF | TGTGCCAGCAGTTTAGGGCAGTTTAACTATGGCTACACCTTC
14 | - | - | TRBJ2-7 | TRBV30 | CAWSQVTGSSVLYF | TGTGCCTGGAGTCAGGTTACAGGGAGTTCTGTTCTGTACTTC
13 | TRBD1 | - | TRBJ1-2 | TRBV18 | CASSTDRNYGYTF | TGTGCCAGCTCAACGGACAGGAACTATGGCTACACCTTC
13 | - | - | TRBJ2-3 | TRBV5-1 | CASTQQEADTQYF | TGCGCCAGCACCCAACAGGAGGCAGATACGCAGTATTTT
13 | - | - | TRBJ1-2 | TRBV18 | CASSPDAAGGYTF | TGTGCCAGCTCACCAGACGCGGCTGGTGGCTACACCTTC
13 | - | - | TRBJ1-2 | TRBV4-2 | CASSLEPGVGYTF | TGTGCCAGCAGCTTGGAACCAGGGGTCGGCTACACCTTC
15 | TRBD1 | - | TRBJ2-3 | TRBV19 | CASSPPGQMTDTQYF | TGTGCCAGTAGTCCTCCGGGACAGATGACAGATACGCAGTATTTT
15 | - | - | TRBJ1-1 | TRBV19 | CASSIPGAGNTEAFF | TGTGCCAGTAGTATCCCAGGGGCGGGGAACACTGAAGCTTTCTTT
13 | - | - | TRBJ1-2 | TRBV28 | CASSPRQVDGYTF | TGTGCCAGCAGCCCCCGACAGGTTGATGGCTACACCTTC
11 | - | - | TRBJ2-3 | TRBV23-1 | CASRRLGTQYF | TGCGCCAGCAGGAGGTTAGGTACGCAGTATTTT
16 | - | - | TRBJ2-4 | TRBV7-9 | CASSNGGRDDKNIQYF | TGTGCCAGCAGCAACGGAGGCCGGGATGACAAAAACATTCAGTACTTC
12 | TRBD2 | - | TRBJ2-5 | TRBV29-1 | CSAQLATETQYF | TGCAGCGCGCAACTAGCGACAGAGACCCAGTACTTC
14 | - | - | TRBJ2-2 | TRBV6-6 | CASSRLRDAGELFF | TGTGCCAGCAGTCGTCTCAGGGACGCCGGGGAGCTGTTTTTT
14 | - | - | TRBJ2-5 | TRBV10-3 | CATRGIAVQETQYF | TGTGCCACCCGAGGAATAGCGGTGCAAGAGACCCAGTACTTC
11 | - | - | TRBJ1-2 | TRBV6-8 | CASSPRFGYTF | TGTGCCAGCAGTCCTCGGTTCGGCTACACCTTC